One sample yielded the 24 T cell receptor beta chains listed below, sequenced in a study of patients and donors after allogeneic stem cell transplantation. TCRdb fed the RT-PCR reads into MiXCR, producing one record per CDR3 protein. The sample lists about 960,000 distinct CDR3 sequences; under 20% were seen once. The sequenced material came from blood, either unsorted or a sorted T cell fraction (not recorded which). The receptors derive from a human donor who was either an allogeneic HSCT recipient or a stem cell or donor lymphocyte infusion donor (not recorded which). It is not recorded whose cells these are; they may come from a transplant donor.

This clonotype was seen only a few times. J is TRBJ2-7 and V is TRBV7-2, with 8 nucleotides matching TRBD2. The V gene end was trimmed by 6 bases and the J gene end by 7 bases; junction bases not matched to a gene: 11. This CDR3 contains 14 residues. Germline-derived CDR1 and CDR2 are SGHTA and FQGNSA. CDR3 DNA: TGTGCCAGCAGGGAGACCGGGGGGGCAGGAGAGCAGTACTTC. Its protein is CASRETGGAGEQYF.

This clonotype was seen only a few times. The chain combines TRBV20-1 with TRBJ1-1; D ambiguous. The CDR3 is 11 amino acids. Trimming shortened V by 2 bases and J by 4 bases, and 5 bases separated the two germline ends. Germline V gene sequence: CDR1 DFQATT, CDR2 SNEGSKA (reference sequence). The CDR3 loop reads CSARRPTEAFF. As DNA, the CDR3 is TGCAGTGCTAGACGCCCCACTGAAGCTTTCTTT.

This clonotype occurred a few times. V and J are TRBV24-1 and TRBJ1-2; no definite D call. CDR1 is KGHDR and CDR2 is SFDVKD in the germline V gene. The CDR3 is made up of 14 amino acids. V was clipped by 1 base and J by 8 bases, with 13 bases between them. The CDR3 protein is CATSDFSGERGYTF. The DNA for the CDR3 is TGTGCCACCAGTGATTTCTCCGGGGAGCGGGGCTACACCTTC.

The chain employs TRBV5-6 and TRBJ2-7, with 8 bases fitting TRBD1. The CDR3 is made up of 15 amino acids. Trimming at V came to 3 bases and at J to 0 bases, leaving 5 bases not matched to a gene. In germline, CDR1 is SGHDT, CDR2 YYEEEE. The CDR3 region has the DNA TGTGCCAGCAGCTGGAGGACAGGGAACTCCTACGAGCAGTACTTC. Translation gives CASSWRTGNSYEQYF. The full variable domain, rest sourced from reference TRBV5-6 and TRBJ2-7, is DAGVTQSPTHLIKTRGQQVTLRCSPKSGHDTVSWYQQALGQGPQFIFQYYEEEERQRGNFPDRFSGHQFPNYSSELNVNALLLGDSALYLCASSWRTGNSYEQYFGPGTRLTVT.

This clonotype has at least ten counts. CDR3: CASSWTGDFYEQYF. CDR3 DNA: TGTGCCAGCAGTTGGACAGGAGACTTCTACGAGCAGTACTTC. This sequence joins TRBV12-3 or TRBV12-4 and TRBJ2-7, with TRBD1 matching 7 bases. CDR3 length equals 14 residues. V lost 4 bases to trimming and J lost 3 bases; unmatched junction nucleotides: 6.

V gene TRBV7-2 combines with J gene TRBJ2-1, with TRBD1 matching over 8 bases. The CDR3 has 14 residues. Losses at the gene ends were 7 bases for V and 4 bases for J; bases not matched to a gene: 6. The germline V gene has CDR1 SGHTA and CDR2 FQGNSA. This chain's CDR3 is CASKGQGLYNEQFF. CDR3 nucleotides: TGTGCCAGCAAAGGACAGGGCTTATACAATGAGCAGTTCTTC.

In this sample, this clonotype turned up many times. The CDR3 nucleotides read TGCGCCAGCAGCTTCGACAGGGCCTCCTACAATGAGCAGTTCTTC. It yields the protein CASSFDRASYNEQFF. V gene TRBV4-1 combines with J gene TRBJ2-1, with 7 bases fitting TRBD1. The V gene end was trimmed by 5 bases and the J gene end by 0 bases; junction bases not matched to a gene: 4. The germline gives CDR1 MGHRA, CDR2 YSYEKL. The CDR3 consists of 15 residues.

This clonotype was observed a handful of times. The chain joins TRBV12-3 or TRBV12-4 to TRBJ2-3; D gene ambiguous. This CDR3 spans 12 amino acids. V lost 6 bases and J 7 bases, leaving 11 bases between the germline ends. The CDR3 loop reads CASSLQKYTQYF. CDR3 coding DNA: TGTGCCAGCAGCCTTCAGAAATATACGCAGTATTTT.

The rearrangement uses TRBV20-1 and TRBJ1-2; D is unclear. The CDR3 is 14 amino acids. The germline V gene has CDR1 DFQATT and CDR2 SNEGSKA (reference sequence). The ends were cut back, 6 bases at V and 4 bases at J, with 18 bases in the middle. CDR3 loop: CSALNLGPRYGYTF. The DNA of the CDR3 is TGCAGTGCCCTAAACCTCGGGCCTCGCTATGGCTACACCTTC.

This chain links TRBV19 with TRBJ1-1; no firm D call. Trimming took off 1 base at V and 4 bases at J, with 4 bases between the two ends. The length of the CDR3 is 12 residues. Germline V gene lookup returns CDR1 LNHDA and CDR2 SQIVND (reference sequence). CDR3 DNA sequence: TGTGCCAGTAGTATAGGGGTCACTGAAGCTTTCTTT. It is translated as CASSIGVTEAFF.

This chain connects TRBV20-1 to TRBJ2-7, with 9 positions matching TRBD2. The CDR3 has 13 residues. Germline trimming cut 8 bases from V and 0 bases from J; bases unmatched to any gene: 5. Germline V CDR1 and CDR2: DFQATT, SNEGSKA (reference sequence). The CDR3 loop is CSILAGLSYEQYF. CDR3 DNA: TGCAGTATCCTAGCGGGACTCTCCTACGAGCAGTACTTC.

This clonotype was seen a handful of times. V usage is TRBV5-1 and J usage is TRBJ2-2; D gene ambiguous. The CDR3 runs 14 residues. Trimming cost V 4 bases and J 4 bases, with 11 bases left between them. CDR1 and CDR2 from the germline V gene are SGHRS and YFSETQ. This CDR3 is CASSPASSTGELFF. The CDR3 nucleotides are TGCGCCAGCAGCCCCGCTAGTTCCACCGGGGAGCTGTTTTTT.

This clonotype was observed a few times. The J gene is TRBJ2-1, the V gene TRBV7-2; 8 nucleotides agree with TRBD2. V dropped 2 bases and J dropped 7; count of bases not matched to a gene: 7. The CDR3 is made up of 15 amino acids. The germline V gene has CDR1 SGHTA and CDR2 FQGNSA. CDR3 in DNA: TGTGCCAGCAGCTTAAAGGGACTAGTGCCTAATGAGCAGTTCTTC. It translates to CASSLKGLVPNEQFF. The full variable domain, in which reference TRBV7-2 and TRBJ2-1 provide the parts outside the CDR3, is GAGVSQSPSNKVTEKGKDVELRCDPISGHTALYWYRQSLGQGLEFLIYFQGNSAPDKSGLPSDRFSAERTGGSVSTLTIQRTQQEDSAVYLCASSLKGLVPNEQFFGPGTRLTVL.

The chain carries TRBV4-2 and TRBJ1-2, with TRBD1 as a possible D gene (5 bases). This CDR3 is built from 13 residues. From germline, CDR1 is LGHNA and CDR2 YNFKEQ. Trimming shortened V by 4 bases and J by 6 bases, and 12 bases separated the two germline ends. The CDR3 here is CASSPRQRHGYTF. DNA of the CDR3: TGTGCCAGCAGCCCAAGACAGCGGCATGGCTACACCTTC.

The chain is built from TRBV14 and TRBJ1-6; D remains unclear. The CDR3 is 15 residues long. Trimming pared 1 base from V and 8 bases from J, leaving 12 bases between. Germline V CDR1 and CDR2: SGHDN, FVKESK. The CDR3 here is CASSQVSGVDSPLHF. The CDR3 DNA is TGTGCCAGCAGCCAAGTTTCTGGAGTGGATTCACCCCTCCACTTT.

V usage is TRBV20-1 and J usage is TRBJ1-1; the D gene is possibly TRBD1 (5 bases). The V gene lost 0 bases and the J gene lost 1 base, with 9 bases spanning the gap. CDR1 is DFQATT, CDR2 SNEGSKA, per germline (reference sequence). This CDR3 has 14 amino acids. Here the CDR3 DNA reads TGCAGTGCTAGAGATTGGACACCGAACACTGAAGCTTTCTTT. Its protein is CSARDWTPNTEAFF.

This clonotype showed up many times. This chain connects TRBV29-1 to TRBJ2-5; the match to TRBD1 covers 9 bases. CDR3 length: 12 residues. The germline CDR1 and CDR2 sequences are SQVTM and ANQGSEA. J was trimmed by 3 bases and V by 6 bases; bases with no gene match: 2. The chain's CDR3 is CSVGDREETQYF. CDR3 sequence (DNA): TGCAGCGTCGGGGACAGGGAAGAGACCCAGTACTTC.

This chain links TRBV7-9 with TRBJ2-3, with TRBD1 as a possible D gene (7 bases). Germline CDR1 SEHNR, CDR2 FQNEAQ (reference sequence). The V end was cut by 5 bases, the J end by 5 bases, with 20 bases between. The CDR3 contains 16 residues. CDR3 protein: CASSPRDREVRDTQYF. DNA of the CDR3: TGTGCCAGCAGCCCGCGGGACAGAGAGGTTAGAGATACGCAGTATTTT.

This clonotype was seen many times. The genes are TRBV14 and TRBJ2-7, with unresolved D. The germline CDR1 and CDR2 sequences are SGHDN and FVKESK. The CDR3 totals 13 residues. The V gene lost 1 base and the J gene lost 2 bases, with 6 bases spanning the gap. The CDR3 sequence is CASSQVQTYEQYF. Here the CDR3 DNA reads TGTGCCAGCAGCCAAGTACAGACCTACGAGCAGTACTTC. The full variable domain, with the rest looked up from reference TRBV14 and TRBJ2-7, is EAGVTQFPSHSVIEKGQTVTLRCDPISGHDNLYWYRRVMGKEIKFLLHFVKESKQDESGMPNNRFLAERTGGTYSTLKVQPAELEDSGVYFCASSQVQTYEQYFGPGTRLTVT.

In this sample, this clonotype turned up many times. This rearrangement joins TRBV5-1 to TRBJ1-1; no reliable D call. The CDR3 runs to 13 residues. In germline, CDR1 is SGHRS, CDR2 YFSETQ. The V and J ends lost 4 bases and 4 bases respectively, with 11 bases between them. CDR3 region: CASSLERATEAFF. The CDR3 region has the DNA TGCGCCAGCAGCCTGGAAAGGGCCACTGAAGCTTTCTTT.

The chain couples TRBV9 to TRBJ2-7, with a possible D match to TRBD2 (6 bases). V lost 0 bases, J lost 0 bases, and 10 bases lay in between. CDR3 length: 15 residues. Germline-derived CDR1 and CDR2 are SGDLS and YYNGEE. CDR3 in DNA: TGTGCCAGCAGCGTAGGGGATAGCGGCTCCTACGAGCAGTACTTC. This encodes CASSVGDSGSYEQYF.

The chain is built from TRBV9 and TRBJ1-5, with a tentative D call TRBD1 (6 bases). CDR3 length: 14 residues. V was trimmed by 4 bases and J by 5 bases, leaving 13 bases between them. CDR1 and CDR2 (germline): SGDLS, YYNGEE. CDR3 nucleotide sequence: TGTGCCAGCAGCCCTCGGGACAAGTATCAGCCCCAGCATTTT. Translated, it gives CASSPRDKYQPQHF.

The chain employs TRBV3-1 and TRBJ1-1; D might be TRBD1 (6 bases). This CDR3 comprises 17 residues. The germline CDR1 and CDR2 sequences are LGHDT and YNNKEL (reference sequence). V was cut by 1 base and J by 0 bases, with 15 bases left in between. CDR3 in DNA: TGTGCCAGCAGCCAAGGTTTGGGGGGCACAATGAACACTGAAGCTTTCTTT. Protein product: CASSQGLGGTMNTEAFF.

V is TRBV21-1 and J is TRBJ2-7; the D call in the table, TRBD2, was not verified against the DNA. TRBV21-1 is reported as a pseudogene. The CDR3 sequence is 15 residues long. CDR3: CASSKGSGTPYEQYF. The CDR3, as DNA: TGTGCCAGCAGCAAAGGTAGCGGGACCCCCTACGAGCAGTACTTC.